What follows is one T cell receptor (beta chain) and its context. V gave up 3 bases and J gave up 0 bases, with 12 bases separating them. The CDR3 runs to 16 residues. Germline values: CDR1 KGHSH, CDR2 LQKENI. Random hexamers were used to reverse transcribe the RNA input (about 0.5 to 1 ug). TCRdb re-analysed the immunoSEQ multiplex PCR reads in MiXCR, keeping a single row per CDR3 protein. The sample holds around 150,000 distinct CDR3 sequences, less than 95% seen once. The sample is drawn from a study of CD8 T cells in Susac syndrome. This chain joins TRBV18 and TRBJ2-4; unclear D gene. What was sequenced was CD4+ T cells from PBMCs. The receptor's source is a human donor with multiple sclerosis. CDR3: CASSPEIPSAKNIQYF. The CDR3 nucleotides are TGTGCCAGCTCACCCGAAATTCCATCAGCCAAAAACATTCAGTACTTC.